This T cell receptor (beta chain) was found in a study of cytomegalovirus exposure and HLA in healthy donors. Losses at the gene ends were 3 bases for V and 0 bases for J; bases not matched to a gene: 3. The CDR3 is 15 residues long. Germline V gene data show CDR1 as SGHRS and CDR2 as YFSETQ. Study-level findings and limits: Researchers reported that a few CMV-associated chains were confirmed in vitro as CMV antigen-specific.

With regard to this clone: The target antigen is unknown.

Measured with immunoSEQ multiplex PCR; TCRdb has only the in-frame clones, and not every one. This sample yields 240,000 or so clones, of which 75% to 90% are seen a single time; 1.2% belongs to the top ten. Sequenced sample: PBMCs. This chain joins TRBV5-1 and TRBJ1-1; 9 nucleotides align to TRBD1. This clonotype was obtained from a woman in her 30s in good health and CMV-seropositive. CDR3 coding DNA: TGCGCCAGCAGCTCCGGGACAGGGATGAACACTGAAGCTTTCTTT. Its translation is CASSSGTGMNTEAFF.